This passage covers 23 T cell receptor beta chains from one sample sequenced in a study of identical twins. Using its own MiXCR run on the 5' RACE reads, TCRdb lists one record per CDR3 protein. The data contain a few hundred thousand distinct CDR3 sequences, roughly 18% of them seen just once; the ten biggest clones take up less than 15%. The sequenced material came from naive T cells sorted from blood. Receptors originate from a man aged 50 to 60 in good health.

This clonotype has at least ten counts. The CDR3 loop reads CASSAESYEQYF. The CDR3, as DNA: TGTGCCAGCAGTGCGGAGTCCTACGAGCAGTACTTC. The chain recombines TRBV2 with TRBJ2-7; unclear D gene. The CDR3 spans 12 residues. Trimming removed 4 bases from V and 1 base from J, with 5 bases in between. Germline assignment: CDR1 SNHLY and CDR2 FYNNEI.

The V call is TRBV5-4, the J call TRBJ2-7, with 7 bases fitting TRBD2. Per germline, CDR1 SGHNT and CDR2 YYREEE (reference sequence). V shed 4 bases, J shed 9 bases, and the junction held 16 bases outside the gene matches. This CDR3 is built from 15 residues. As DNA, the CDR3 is TGTGCCAGCAGCCCCGTACTAGCGCCTTCCGAGGGGCAGTACTTC. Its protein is CASSPVLAPSEGQYF.

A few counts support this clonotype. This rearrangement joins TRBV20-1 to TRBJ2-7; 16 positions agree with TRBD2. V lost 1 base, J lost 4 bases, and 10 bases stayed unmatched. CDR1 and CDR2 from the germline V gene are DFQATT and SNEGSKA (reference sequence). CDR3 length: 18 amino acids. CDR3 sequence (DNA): TGCAGTGCTAGAGCTCCCGGGACTAGCGGGAGGGCCGCTTACGAGCAGTACTTC. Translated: CSARAPGTSGRAAYEQYF.

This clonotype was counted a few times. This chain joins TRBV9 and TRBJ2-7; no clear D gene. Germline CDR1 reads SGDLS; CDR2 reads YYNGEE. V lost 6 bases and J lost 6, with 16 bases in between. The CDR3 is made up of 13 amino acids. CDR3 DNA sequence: TGTGCCAGCATGTGGACGTCTATAGCCGAGCAGTACTTC. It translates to CASMWTSIAEQYF.

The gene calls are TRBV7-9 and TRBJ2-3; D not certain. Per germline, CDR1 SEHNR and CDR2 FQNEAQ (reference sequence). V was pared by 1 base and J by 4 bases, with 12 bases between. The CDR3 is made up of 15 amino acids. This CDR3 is CASSLGPGGSDTQYF. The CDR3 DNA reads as TGTGCCAGCAGCTTAGGCCCCGGTGGCTCAGATACGCAGTATTTT.

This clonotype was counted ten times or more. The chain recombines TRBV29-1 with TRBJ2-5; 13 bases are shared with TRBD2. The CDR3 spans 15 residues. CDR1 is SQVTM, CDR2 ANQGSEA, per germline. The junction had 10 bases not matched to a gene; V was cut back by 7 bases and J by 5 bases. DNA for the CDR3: TGCAGCGCTGGCCTCGGGACTAGCGGGATCGAGACCCAGTACTTC. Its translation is CSAGLGTSGIETQYF.

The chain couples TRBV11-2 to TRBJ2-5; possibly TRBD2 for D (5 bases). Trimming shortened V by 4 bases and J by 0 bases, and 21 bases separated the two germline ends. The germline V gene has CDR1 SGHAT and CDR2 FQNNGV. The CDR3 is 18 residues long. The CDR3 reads CASSSKRASQMYQETQYF. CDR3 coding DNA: TGTGCCAGCAGCTCAAAGAGGGCCAGCCAAATGTACCAAGAGACCCAGTACTTC.

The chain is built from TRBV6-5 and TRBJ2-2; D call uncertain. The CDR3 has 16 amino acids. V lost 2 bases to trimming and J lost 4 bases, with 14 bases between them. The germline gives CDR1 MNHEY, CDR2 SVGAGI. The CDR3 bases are TGTGCCAGCAGTTACATTGATTCAGGCGGCACCGGGGAGCTGTTTTTT. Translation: CASSYIDSGGTGELFF.

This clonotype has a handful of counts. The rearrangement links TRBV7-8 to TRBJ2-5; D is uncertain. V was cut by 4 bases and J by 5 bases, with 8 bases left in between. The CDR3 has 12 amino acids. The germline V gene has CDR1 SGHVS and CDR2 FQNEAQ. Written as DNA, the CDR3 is TGTGCCAGCAGCTGGAGATGGGAGACCCAGTACTTC. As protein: CASSWRWETQYF.

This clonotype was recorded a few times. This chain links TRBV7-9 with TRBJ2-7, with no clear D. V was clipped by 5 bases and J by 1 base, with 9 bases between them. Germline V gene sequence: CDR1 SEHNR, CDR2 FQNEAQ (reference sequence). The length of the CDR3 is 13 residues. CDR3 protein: CASSATPSYEQYF. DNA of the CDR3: TGTGCCAGCAGCGCCACACCTTCCTACGAGCAGTACTTC.

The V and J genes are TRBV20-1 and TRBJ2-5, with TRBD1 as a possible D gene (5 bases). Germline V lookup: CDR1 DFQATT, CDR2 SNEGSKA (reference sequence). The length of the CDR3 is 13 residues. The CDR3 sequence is CSGHASGAETQYF. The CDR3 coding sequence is TGCAGCGGCCACGCGAGTGGGGCGGAGACCCAGTACTTC.

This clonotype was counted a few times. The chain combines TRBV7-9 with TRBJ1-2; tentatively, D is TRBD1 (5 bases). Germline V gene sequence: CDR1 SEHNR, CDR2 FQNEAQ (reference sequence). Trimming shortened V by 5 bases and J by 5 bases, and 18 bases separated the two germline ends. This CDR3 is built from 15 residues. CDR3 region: CASSGRGGIIYGYTF. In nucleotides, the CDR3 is TGTGCCAGCAGCGGCCGGGGCGGAATAATATATGGCTACACCTTC.

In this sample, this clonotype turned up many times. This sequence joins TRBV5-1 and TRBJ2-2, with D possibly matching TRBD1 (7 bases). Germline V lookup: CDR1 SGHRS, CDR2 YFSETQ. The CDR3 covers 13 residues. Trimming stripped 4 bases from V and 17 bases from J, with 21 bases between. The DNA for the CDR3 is TGCGCCAGCAGCCAATCCGGGGGACAGCCCTTTTTTTTT. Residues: CASSQSGGQPFFF.

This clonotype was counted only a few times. This CDR3 reads CASTRMWAGTDTQYF. CDR3 DNA: TGCGCCAGCACCCGGATGTGGGCCGGCACAGATACGCAGTATTTT. V is TRBV5-1 and J is TRBJ2-3, with unresolved D. Trimming cost V 6 bases and J 1 base, with 15 bases left between them. The CDR3 consists of 15 residues. In germline, CDR1 is SGHRS, CDR2 YFSETQ.

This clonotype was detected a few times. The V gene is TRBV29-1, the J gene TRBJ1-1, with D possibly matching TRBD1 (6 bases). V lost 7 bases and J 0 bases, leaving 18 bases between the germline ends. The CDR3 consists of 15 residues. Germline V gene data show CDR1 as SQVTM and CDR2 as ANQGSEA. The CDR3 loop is CSGETGKSMNTEAFF. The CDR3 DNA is TGCAGCGGGGAGACAGGAAAGTCCATGAACACTGAAGCTTTCTTT.

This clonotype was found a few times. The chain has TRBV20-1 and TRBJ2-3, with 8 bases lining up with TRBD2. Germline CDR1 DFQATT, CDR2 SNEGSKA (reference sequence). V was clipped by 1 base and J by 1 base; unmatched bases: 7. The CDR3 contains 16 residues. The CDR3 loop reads CSARVWGLGGTDTQYF. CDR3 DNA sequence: TGCAGTGCTAGAGTATGGGGACTAGGCGGCACAGATACGCAGTATTTT.

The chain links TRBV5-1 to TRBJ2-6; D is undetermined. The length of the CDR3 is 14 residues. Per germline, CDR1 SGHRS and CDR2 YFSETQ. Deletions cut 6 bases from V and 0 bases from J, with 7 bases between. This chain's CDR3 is CASTAFSGANVLTF. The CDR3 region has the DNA TGCGCCAGCACGGCCTTCTCTGGGGCCAACGTCCTGACTTTC.

DNA for the CDR3: TGTGCCAGCAGCCCACGACAGCTTGGCGAGCAGTACTTC. Translation: CASSPRQLGEQYF. The rearrangement joins TRBV7-8 to TRBJ2-7; possible D gene TRBD1, 5 bases. CDR3 length: 13 amino acids. Germline values: CDR1 SGHVS, CDR2 FQNEAQ. The V end was cut by 5 bases, the J end by 6 bases, with 14 bases between.

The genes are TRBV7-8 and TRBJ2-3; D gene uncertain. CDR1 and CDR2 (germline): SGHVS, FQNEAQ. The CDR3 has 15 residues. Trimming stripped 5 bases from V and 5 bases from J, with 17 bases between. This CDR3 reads CASSEGVSRVDTQYF. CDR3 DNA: TGTGCCAGCAGCGAAGGTGTCTCACGGGTAGATACGCAGTATTTT. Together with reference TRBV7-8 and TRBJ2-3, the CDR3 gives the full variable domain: GAGVSQSPRYKVAKRGQDVALRCDPISGHVSLFWYQQALGQGPEFLTYFQNEAQLDKSGLPSDRFFAERPEGSVSTLKIQRTQQEDSAVYLCASSEGVSRVDTQYFGPGTRLTVL.

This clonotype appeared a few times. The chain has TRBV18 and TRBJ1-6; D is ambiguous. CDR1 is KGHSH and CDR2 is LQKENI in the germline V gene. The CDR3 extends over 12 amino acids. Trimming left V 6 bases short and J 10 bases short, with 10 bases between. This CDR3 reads CASSRTGSPLHF. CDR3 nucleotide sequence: TGTGCCAGCTCGAGGACCGGATCACCCCTCCACTTT.

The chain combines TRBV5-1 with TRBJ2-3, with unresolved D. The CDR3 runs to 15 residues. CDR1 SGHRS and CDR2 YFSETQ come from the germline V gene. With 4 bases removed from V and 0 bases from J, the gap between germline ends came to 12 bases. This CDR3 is CASSPGVASTDTQYF. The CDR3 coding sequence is TGCGCCAGCAGCCCCGGAGTTGCAAGCACAGATACGCAGTATTTT. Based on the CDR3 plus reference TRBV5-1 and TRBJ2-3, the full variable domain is KAGVTQTPRYLIKTRGQQVTLSCSPISGHRSVSWYQQTPGQGLQFLFEYFSETQRNKGNFPGRFSGRQFSNSRSEMNVSTLELGDSALYLCASSPGVASTDTQYFGPGTRLTVL.

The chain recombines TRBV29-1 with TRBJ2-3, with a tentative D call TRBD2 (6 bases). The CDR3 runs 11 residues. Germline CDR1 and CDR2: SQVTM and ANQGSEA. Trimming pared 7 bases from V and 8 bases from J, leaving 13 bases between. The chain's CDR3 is CSGLRGGTQYF. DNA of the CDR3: TGCAGCGGATTGCGGGGAGGTACGCAGTATTTT.

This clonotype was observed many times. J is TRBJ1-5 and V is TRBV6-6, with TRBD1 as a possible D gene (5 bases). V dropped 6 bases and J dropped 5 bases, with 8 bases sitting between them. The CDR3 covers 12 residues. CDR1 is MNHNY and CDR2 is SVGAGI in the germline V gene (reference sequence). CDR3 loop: CASRATDQPQHF. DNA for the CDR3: TGTGCCAGCAGGGCGACAGATCAGCCCCAGCATTTT.